A single sample is the source of the 14 T cell receptor beta chains below, sequenced in a study of patients and donors after allogeneic stem cell transplantation. Via MiXCR, TCRdb re-called the RT-PCR reads, giving one row per CDR3 protein. This sample carries over 400,000 distinct CDR3 sequences, more than 15% of them seen once, and the ten largest clones take 7.2%. Sequencing input: blood, either unsorted or a sorted T cell fraction (not recorded which). These receptors were collected from a human donor who was either an allogeneic HSCT recipient or a stem cell or donor lymphocyte infusion donor (not recorded which). It is not recorded whose cells these are; they may come from a transplant donor.

This clonotype has only a few counts. The rearrangement links TRBV20-1 to TRBJ1-2; TRBD1 might be the D (6 bases). Trimming left V 0 bases short and J 6 bases short, with 8 bases between. CDR3 length equals 12 residues. The V gene's germline CDR1 is DFQATT and CDR2 SNEGSKA (reference sequence). This CDR3 is CSAREGGHGYTF. DNA of the CDR3: TGCAGTGCTAGAGAGGGGGGGCATGGCTACACCTTC.

The chain has TRBV10-2 and TRBJ2-3; 8 bases are a match to TRBD2. The CDR3 consists of 17 residues. The trim removed 6 bases at V and 2 bases at J, leaving 13 bases unmatched. Looked up from germline, CDR1 is WSHSY and CDR2 is SAAADI. For the CDR3, the DNA is TGCGCCAGCAGCCCCCTCCCCGGGGGGGCGTACACAGATACGCAGTATTTT. This codes for CASSPLPGGAYTDTQYF.

The chain joins TRBV29-1 to TRBJ2-1; D uncertain. V was trimmed by 5 bases and J by 5 bases, leaving 7 bases between them. Germline lookup yields CDR1 SQVTM and CDR2 ANQGSEA. The CDR3 length is 11 residues. This chain's CDR3 is CSVLKDNEQFF. CDR3 DNA sequence: TGCAGCGTTCTCAAGGACAATGAGCAGTTCTTC.

The rearrangement uses TRBV2 and TRBJ2-6, with 7 nucleotides matching TRBD1. The CDR3 covers 15 residues. Per germline, CDR1 SNHLY and CDR2 FYNNEI. The junction had 4 bases not matched to a gene; V was cut back by 6 bases and J by 2 bases. This CDR3 reads CASSATGAGANVLTF. The DNA of the CDR3 is TGTGCCAGCAGCGCAACAGGGGCTGGGGCCAACGTCCTGACTTTC.

The table lists this clonotype with a few counts. This chain uses TRBV5-1 with TRBJ2-1; D is ambiguous. Germline values: CDR1 SGHRS, CDR2 YFSETQ. Trimming stripped 0 bases from V and 6 bases from J, with 7 bases between. This CDR3 has 13 residues. The CDR3 DNA sequence: TGCGCCAGCAGCTTGGATCCTGGCAATGAGCAGTTCTTC. Encoded protein: CASSLDPGNEQFF.

This clonotype was recorded a few times. The chain combines TRBV5-1 with TRBJ2-7; maybe TRBD1 (7 bases). The germline gives CDR1 SGHRS, CDR2 YFSETQ. This CDR3 spans 14 amino acids. V was cut by 4 bases and J by 4 bases, with 15 bases left in between. CDR3 protein: CASSTDREAYEQYF. The CDR3 DNA follows: TGCGCCAGCAGCACTGACAGGGAGGCTTACGAGCAGTACTTC.

The CDR3, as DNA: TGCAGTGCGCGACAGGGCTTCATTACCACAGATACGCAGTATTTT. As protein: CSARQGFITTDTQYF. The chain has TRBV20-1 and TRBJ2-3, with 7 nucleotides matching TRBD1. V shed 6 bases and J 2 bases; nucleotides not matched to a gene: 11. The V gene's germline CDR1 is DFQATT and CDR2 SNEGSKA (reference sequence). The CDR3 loop spans 15 amino acids.

This clonotype was seen only a few times. This sequence joins TRBV21-1 and TRBJ1-2; TRBD1, the D gene given by the table, was not confirmed from the DNA. TRBV21-1 is described as a pseudogene. CDR3 length: 15 amino acids. The CDR3 loop is CASSKVEGGSRGYTF. CDR3 nucleotide sequence: TGTGCCAGCAGCAAAGTGGAAGGGGGCTCACGGGGCTACACCTTC.

The genes are TRBV5-6 and TRBJ1-5, with 9 bases aligning to TRBD1. J gave up 2 bases and V 2 bases, and 5 bases lay outside the gene matches. Germline CDR1 SGHDT, CDR2 YYEEEE. This CDR3 is 16 amino acids long. The DNA of the CDR3 is TGTGCCAGCAGCTTATACAGGGGGCATGGCAATCAGCCCCAGCATTTT. This codes for CASSLYRGHGNQPQHF.

This clonotype appeared a few times. V and J are TRBV7-9 and TRBJ2-7; 9 nucleotides line up with TRBD1. Germline lookup yields CDR1 SEHNR and CDR2 FQNEAQ (reference sequence). The junction had 7 bases not matched to a gene; V was cut back by 2 bases and J by 5 bases. The CDR3 has 15 residues. CDR3 DNA sequence: TGTGCCAGCAGCTTATGGTTGGACAGGGGCAACGAGCAGTACTTC. It specifies CASSLWLDRGNEQYF.

The V call is TRBV7-3, the J call TRBJ1-1; D not resolved. In germline, CDR1 is SGHTA, CDR2 FQGTGA. CDR3 size: 14 residues. Trimming took 6 bases from V and 0 from J, leaving 11 bases between them. CDR3 residues: CASSAAGLNTEAFF. CDR3 nucleotide sequence: TGTGCCAGCAGTGCCGCGGGGTTGAACACTGAAGCTTTCTTT.

This rearrangement joins TRBV30 to TRBJ2-7; D is undetermined. Germline assignment: CDR1 GTSNPN and CDR2 SVGIG (reference sequence). CDR3 length equals 11 residues. Trimming took 1 base from V and 4 from J, leaving 5 bases between them. CDR3 DNA: TGTGCCTGGAGTGAGGAGTACGAGCAGTACTTC. It translates to CAWSEEYEQYF.

This clonotype was found a few times. The chain recombines TRBV29-1 with TRBJ1-5; 8 bases fit TRBD1. This CDR3 has 13 residues. The germline V gene encodes CDR1 SQVTM and CDR2 ANQGSEA. Trimming at V came to 4 bases and at J to 6 bases, leaving 5 bases not matched to a gene. The CDR3 here is CSVGAGGSQPQHF. CDR3 nucleotides: TGCAGCGTTGGTGCAGGGGGCAGTCAGCCCCAGCATTTT.

This clonotype was detected a few times. The chain carries TRBV6-1 and TRBJ2-3; D not resolved. The germline gives CDR1 MNHNS, CDR2 SASEGT. V dropped 7 bases and J dropped 0 bases, with 11 bases sitting between them. The CDR3 is 14 amino acids. CDR3 sequence reads: CASKPEWSTDTQYF. As DNA, the CDR3 is TGTGCCAGCAAGCCGGAGTGGAGCACAGATACGCAGTATTTT.